This TCR beta chain appears in the sequencing data of a study of shared clonotypes between healthy human individuals. Study-level information: Three CD4 naive, three CD4 memory, two CD8 naive and one CD8 memory plate were used per donor.

Under the authors' procedure: As immunoSEQ supplied junction-only sequences (without quality scores), filtering differed. Profiled with immunoSEQ multiplex PCR; TCRdb holds only in-frame clones, not every one. D and trimming were read from the DNA, whereas the V and J calls and clone size are those reported in that table. The sample carries 1.4 million to 1.5 million clones, around 97% recorded once. Healthy adults negative for HIV, lacking recent acute infections or vaccinations, served as donors. CDR3 length: 15 amino acids. From germline, CDR1 is MNHNY and CDR2 SVGAGI (reference sequence). The J segment lost 6 bases and the V segment lost 0 bases, leaving 7 bases of the junction unmatched.

The chain combines TRBV6-6 with TRBJ2-7, with 8 nucleotides matching TRBD2. The sequencing sample was made of naive CD4+ T cells sorted from blood. The subset: CD45RA+ positively selected. The sequence was obtained from a man aged 30 to 39 in good health. Written as DNA, the CDR3 is TGTGCCAGCAGTTACTCGATTAGCGGGGCCATCGAGCAGTACTTC. This sequence encodes CASSYSISGAIEQYF.